Listed below are T cell receptor beta chains from one sample, sequenced in a study of blood T cell repertoires in COVID-19. Libraries were prepared by immunoSEQ multiplex PCR; TCRdb keeps only in-frame clonotypes and omits some of them. The data contain 50,000 to 70,000 clones, 70% to 85% of them singletons. What was sequenced was peripheral blood. The source is a man in his 70s with active COVID-19. The CDR3 runs from the conserved cysteine through the conserved F or W. Each record gives: D gene, clone size, V gene, J gene, CDR3 protein, CDR3 DNA. The D gene is left open where the match is weak. Rows give clone size only sometimes, using once, few, many, or a class for an expanded clone.

NA	NA	TRBV2	TRBJ2-5	CASRGDFQETQYF	TGTGCCAGCAGGGGGGACTTTCAAGAGACCCAGTACTTC
NA	NA	TRBV4-3	TRBJ1-1	CASSPSLGSLNTEAFF	TGCGCCAGCAGCCCGAGCTTGGGTAGCCTTAACACTGAAGCTTTCTTT
TRBD2	NA	TRBV19	TRBJ2-7	CASSAGTSGSGEQYF	TGTGCCAGTAGTGCCGGGACTAGCGGGAGTGGCGAGCAGTACTTC
TRBD2	NA	TRBV6-2/TRBV6-3	TRBJ2-2	CASSPPLGLAGYSANTGELFF	TGTGCCAGCAGCCCTCCTTTGGGACTAGCGGGATATAGCGCGAACACCGGGGAGCTGTTTTTT
NA	NA	TRBV4-3	TRBJ1-2	CASSQDWRGNYGYTF	TGCGCCAGCAGCCAAGATTGGAGGGGCAACTATGGCTACACCTTC
NA	NA	TRBV19	TRBJ1-1	CASSIVARGLNTEAFF	TGTGCCAGTAGTATAGTTGCGCGGGGGCTGAACACTGAAGCTTTCTTT
NA	NA	TRBV10-3	TRBJ2-3	CAAGILGADTQYF	TGTGCCGCTGGCATCCTGGGAGCAGATACGCAGTATTTT
NA	few	TRBV15	TRBJ1-5	CATSRPGGGGQPQHF	TGTGCCACCAGCAGACCTGGGGGGGGCGGGCAGCCCCAGCATTTT
TRBD2	NA	TRBV2	TRBJ2-1	CASSGLAGGSYEQFF	TGTGCCAGCAGTGGTTTAGCGGGAGGATCTTATGAGCAGTTCTTC
TRBD1	NA	TRBV7-2	TRBJ1-6	CASSPDRVGSPLHF	TGTGCCAGCAGCCCGGACAGGGTCGGATCACCCCTCCACTTT
TRBD1	NA	TRBV30	TRBJ1-2	CAWRMLRDRGANYGYTF	TGTGCCTGGAGAATGCTCCGGGACAGGGGGGCTAACTATGGCTACACCTTC
TRBD1	NA	TRBV5-5	TRBJ1-5	CASSLKKGADRGFCNQPQHF	TGTGCCAGCAGCTTGAAAAAGGGAGCCGACAGGGGATTTTGTAATCAGCCCCAGCATTTT
TRBD2	NA	TRBV6-5	TRBJ2-3	CATPGAGVYTNTQYF	TGTGCCACCCCGGGAGCGGGAGTGTATACAAATACGCAGTATTTT
NA	NA	TRBV27	TRBJ2-2	CASSLWSAYTGELFF	TGTGCCAGCAGCTTGTGGAGCGCTTACACCGGGGAGCTGTTTTTT
NA	NA	TRBV21-1	TRBJ2-5	CASSHRGGEQTQYF	TGTGCCAGCAGCCATAGGGGCGGGGAACAGACCCAGTACTTC
TRBD2	NA	TRBV24-1	TRBJ2-5	CATSQAGIEETQYF	TGTGCCACCTCACAAGCGGGGATCGAGGAGACCCAGTACTTC
TRBD1	NA	TRBV27	TRBJ1-6	CASSLTRQGGNSPLHF	TGTGCCAGCAGTTTAACTCGACAGGGGGGGAATTCACCCCTCCACTTT
TRBD2	NA	TRBV6-2/TRBV6-3	TRBJ2-1	CASSYPTSGREDEQFF	TGTGCCAGCAGTTACCCGACTAGCGGGAGGGAGGATGAGCAGTTCTTC
NA	NA	TRBV4-3	TRBJ1-2	CASSHGDGRNYGYTF	TGCGCCAGCAGCCATGGGGACGGGAGGAACTATGGCTACACCTTC
NA	NA	TRBV9	TRBJ2-5	CASSLDEGEGETQYF	TGTGCCAGCAGCTTAGACGAGGGGGAAGGGGAGACCCAGTACTTC
NA	few	TRBV18	TRBJ2-5	CASSLNSGGGETQYF	TGTGCCAGCTCCCTCAATAGTGGGGGCGGTGAGACCCAGTACTTC
NA	NA	TRBV20-1	TRBJ1-1	CSATVTEAFF	TGCAGTGCTACTGTCACTGAAGCTTTCTTT
TRBD2	NA	TRBV7-7	TRBJ2-7	CASSPSGSADEQYF	TGTGCTAGCAGCCCGAGCGGGAGTGCCGACGAGCAGTACTTC
TRBD2	NA	TRBV9	TRBJ2-5	CASSPKGLAGGWNQETQYF	TGTGCCAGCAGCCCGAAGGGACTAGCGGGAGGGTGGAATCAAGAGACCCAGTACTTC
TRBD1	NA	TRBV3-1/TRBV3-2	TRBJ1-5	CASSHGGQGKGQPQHF	TGTGCCAGCAGCCACGGGGGACAGGGGAAAGGTCAGCCCCAGCATTTT
NA	medium-sized	TRBV20-1	TRBJ1-1	CSATGADEAFF	TGCAGTGCTACAGGGGCGGACGAGGCTTTCTTT
TRBD1	NA	TRBV29-1	TRBJ1-5	CSVSTGGFQPQHF	TGCAGCGTTTCTACAGGGGGCTTTCAGCCCCAGCATTTT
NA	once	TRBV5-1	TRBJ1-5	CASSLYGQGIQPQHF	TGCGCCAGCAGCTTGTACGGGCAGGGGATTCAGCCCCAGCATTTT
NA	NA	TRBV5-6	TRBJ2-1	CASSLVGGEQFF	TGTGCCAGCAGCTTGGTGGGGGGTGAGCAGTTCTTC
NA	NA	TRBV11-2	TRBJ2-7	CASSPGWGSSYEQYF	TGTGCCAGCAGCCCAGGGTGGGGTAGCTCCTACGAGCAGTACTTC
NA	NA	TRBV7-2	TRBJ1-5	CASSRGTESNQPQHF	TGTGCCAGCAGCCGGGGGACGGAAAGCAATCAGCCCCAGCATTTT
NA	NA	TRBV24-1	TRBJ2-5	CATSDLGHLKETQYF	TGTGCCACCAGTGATTTGGGGCACCTTAAAGAGACCCAGTACTTC
TRBD1	NA	TRBV4-1	TRBJ1-2	CASSRTGGRNGYTF	TGCGCCAGCAGCCGGACAGGCGGGAGGAATGGCTACACCTTC
NA	NA	TRBV6-5	TRBJ1-5	CASSYTGQRGNQPQHF	TGTGCCAGCAGTTATACCGGACAGCGGGGAAATCAGCCCCAGCATTTT
TRBD1	NA	TRBV19	TRBJ2-2	CASSGQGVSNTGELFF	TGTGCCAGTTCAGGGCAGGGGGTATCGAACACCGGGGAGCTGTTTTTT
TRBD2	NA	TRBV19	TRBJ2-4	CASSLFSGSGKNIQYF	TGTGCCAGTAGTCTATTCAGCGGGAGTGGCAAAAACATTCAGTACTTC
TRBD2	many	TRBV7-9	TRBJ2-7	CASSSTGTSGRQYEQYF	TGTGCCAGCAGCTCAACCGGTACTAGCGGGAGGCAATACGAGCAGTACTTC
TRBD2	NA	TRBV14	TRBJ2-1	CASSQEGRGGDEQFF	TGTGCCAGCAGCCAAGAGGGGCGGGGAGGGGATGAGCAGTTCTTC
NA	NA	TRBV4-3	TRBJ2-7	CASSRVNIRDTSYEQYF	TGCGCCAGCAGCCGCGTAAATATAAGGGACACCTCCTACGAGCAGTACTTC
NA	few	TRBV12-1	TRBJ2-6	CASTMGQNSGANVLTF	TGTGCCAGCACCATGGGACAAAACTCTGGGGCCAACGTCCTGACTTTC
TRBD2	NA	TRBV5-1	TRBJ2-2	CASSPGLAGGPGTGELFF	TGCGCCAGCAGCCCCGGGCTAGCGGGAGGGCCGGGCACCGGGGAGCTGTTTTTT
NA	once	TRBV2	TRBJ2-5	CASKRGSQETQYF	TGTGCCAGCAAACGAGGTTCTCAAGAGACCCAGTACTTC
TRBD1	NA	TRBV5-1	TRBJ2-7	CASRRDRGGTYEQYF	TGCGCCAGCAGACGGGACAGGGGAGGGACCTACGAGCAGTACTTC
NA	NA	TRBV19	TRBJ1-2	CASSPRSDYGYTF	TGTGCCAGTAGTCCCCGGTCCGACTATGGCTACACCTTC
TRBD2	few	TRBV6-6	TRBJ2-2	CASGAGVANTGELFF	TGTGCCAGCGGAGCGGGAGTAGCGAACACCGGGGAGCTGTTTTTT
TRBD1	NA	TRBV4-1	TRBJ2-6	CASSRDRAGGANVLTF	TGCGCCAGCAGCCGCGACAGGGCGGGTGGGGCCAACGTCCTGACTTTC
NA	NA	TRBV5-4	TRBJ2-3	CASSSGGRGTLGDTQYF	TGTGCCAGCAGCTCTGGCGGGCGAGGGACTTTAGGGGATACGCAGTATTTT
TRBD1	NA	TRBV7-8	TRBJ1-1	CASSYNTGDRTEAFF	TGTGCCAGCAGCTACAATACAGGGGACCGCACTGAAGCTTTCTTT